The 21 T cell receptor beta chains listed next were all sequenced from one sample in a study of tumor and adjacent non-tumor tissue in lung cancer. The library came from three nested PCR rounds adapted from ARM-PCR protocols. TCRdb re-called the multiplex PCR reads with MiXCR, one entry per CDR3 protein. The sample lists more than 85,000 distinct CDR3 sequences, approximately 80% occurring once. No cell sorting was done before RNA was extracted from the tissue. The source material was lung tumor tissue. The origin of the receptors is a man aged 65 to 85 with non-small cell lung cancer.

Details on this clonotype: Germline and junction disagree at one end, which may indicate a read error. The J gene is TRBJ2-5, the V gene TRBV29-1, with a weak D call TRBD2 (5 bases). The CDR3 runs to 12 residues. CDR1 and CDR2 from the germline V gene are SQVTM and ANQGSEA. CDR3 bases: TGCAGCGTTGAATTCAGCGGAGAGACCCAGTATTTC. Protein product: CSVEFSGETQYF.

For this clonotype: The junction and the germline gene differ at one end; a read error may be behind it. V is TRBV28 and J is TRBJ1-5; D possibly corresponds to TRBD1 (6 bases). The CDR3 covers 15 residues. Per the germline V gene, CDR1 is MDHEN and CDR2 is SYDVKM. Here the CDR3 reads CASILSQGSNQPQHF. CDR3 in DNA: TGTGCCAGCATTCTCTCCCAGGGGAGTAATCAGCCCCAACATTTT.

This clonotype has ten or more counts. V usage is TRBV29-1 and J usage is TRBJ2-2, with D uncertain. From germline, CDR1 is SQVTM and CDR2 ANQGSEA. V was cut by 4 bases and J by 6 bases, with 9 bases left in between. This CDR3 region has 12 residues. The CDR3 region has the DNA TGCAGCGTTGGGCTTCGCGCCGGGGAGCTGTTTTTT. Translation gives CSVGLRAGELFF.

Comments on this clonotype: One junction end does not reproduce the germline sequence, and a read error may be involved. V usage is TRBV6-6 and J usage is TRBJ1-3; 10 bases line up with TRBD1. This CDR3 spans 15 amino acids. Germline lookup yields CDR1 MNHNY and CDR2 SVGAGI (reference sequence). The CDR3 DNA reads TGTGCCAGCAGTTACCCAGACAGGGGGCAATACACCAGATATTTT. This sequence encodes CASSYPDRGQYTRYF.

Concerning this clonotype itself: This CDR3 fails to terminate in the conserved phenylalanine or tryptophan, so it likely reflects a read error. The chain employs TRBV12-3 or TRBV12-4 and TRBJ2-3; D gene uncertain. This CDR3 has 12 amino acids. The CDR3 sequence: CTSSITRDTQYS. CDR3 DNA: TGTACCAGCAGCATTACAAGGGATACGCAGTATTCT.

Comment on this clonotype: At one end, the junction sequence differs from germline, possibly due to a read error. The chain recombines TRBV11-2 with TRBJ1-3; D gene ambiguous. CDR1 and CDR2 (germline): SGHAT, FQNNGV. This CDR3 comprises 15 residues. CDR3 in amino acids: CTSSHAWTPGNTIYF. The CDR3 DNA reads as TGCACCAGCAGCCACGCCTGGACCCCTGGAAACACCATATATTTT.

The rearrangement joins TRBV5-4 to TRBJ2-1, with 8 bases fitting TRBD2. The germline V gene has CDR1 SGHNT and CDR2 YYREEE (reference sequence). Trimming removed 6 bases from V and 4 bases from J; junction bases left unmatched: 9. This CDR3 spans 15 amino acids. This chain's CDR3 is CASTMGLAGYNEQFF. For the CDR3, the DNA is TGTGCCAGCACCATGGGATTAGCGGGGTACAATGAGCAGTTCTTC.

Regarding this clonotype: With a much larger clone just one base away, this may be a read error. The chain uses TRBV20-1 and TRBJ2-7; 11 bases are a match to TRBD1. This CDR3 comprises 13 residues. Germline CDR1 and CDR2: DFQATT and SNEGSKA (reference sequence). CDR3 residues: CSAGQGATYEHYF. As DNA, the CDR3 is TGCAGTGCCGGACAGGGGGCCACCTACGAGCATTACTTC.

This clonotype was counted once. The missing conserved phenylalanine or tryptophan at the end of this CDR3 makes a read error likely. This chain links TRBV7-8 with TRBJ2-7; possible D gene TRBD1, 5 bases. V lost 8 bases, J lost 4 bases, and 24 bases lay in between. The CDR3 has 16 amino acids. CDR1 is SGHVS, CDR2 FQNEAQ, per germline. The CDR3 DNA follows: TGTGCCAGCGGTACCTCCTGGACGGCGAAGGGGTACGAGCAGTACTTA. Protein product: CASGTSWTAKGYEQYL.

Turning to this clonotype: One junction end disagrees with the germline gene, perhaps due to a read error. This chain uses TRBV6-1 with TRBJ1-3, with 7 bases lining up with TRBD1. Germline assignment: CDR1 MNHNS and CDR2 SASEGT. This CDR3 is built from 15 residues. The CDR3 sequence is CATSDLTGIRHTIYF. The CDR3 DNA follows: TGTGCCACCAGTGACCTGACAGGGATAAGACACACCATATATTTT.

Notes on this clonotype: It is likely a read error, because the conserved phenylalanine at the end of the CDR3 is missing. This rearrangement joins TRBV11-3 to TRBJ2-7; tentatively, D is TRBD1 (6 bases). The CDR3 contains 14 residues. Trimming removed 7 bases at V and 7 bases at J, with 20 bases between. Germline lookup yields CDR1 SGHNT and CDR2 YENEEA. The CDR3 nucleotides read TGTGCCAGCATCTTGGACGGGACACTAGGAGAGCAGTACTTA. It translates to CASILDGTLGEQYL.

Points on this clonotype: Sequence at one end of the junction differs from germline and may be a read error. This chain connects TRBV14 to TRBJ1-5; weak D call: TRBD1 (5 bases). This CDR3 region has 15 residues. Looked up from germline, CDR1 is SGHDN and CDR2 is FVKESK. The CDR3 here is CACSQRGRNNQPQHF. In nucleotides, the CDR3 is TGTGCCTGCAGCCAAAGGGGCAGGAACAATCAGCCCCAGCATTTT.

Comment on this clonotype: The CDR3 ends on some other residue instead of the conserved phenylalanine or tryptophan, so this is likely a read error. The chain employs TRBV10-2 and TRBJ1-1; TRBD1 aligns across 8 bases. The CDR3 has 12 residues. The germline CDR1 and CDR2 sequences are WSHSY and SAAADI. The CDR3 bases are TGCGCTAGCAGTGACAGGGGCGCTGAAGCTTTCTTA. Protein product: CASSDRGAEAFL.

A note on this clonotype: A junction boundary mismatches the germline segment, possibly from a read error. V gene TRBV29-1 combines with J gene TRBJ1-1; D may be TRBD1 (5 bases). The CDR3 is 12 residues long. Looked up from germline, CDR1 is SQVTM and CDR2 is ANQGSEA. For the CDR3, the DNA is TGCTGCGTCCTGGGGGTTGCGGGTTGGGCTTTCTTT. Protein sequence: CCVLGVAGWAFF.

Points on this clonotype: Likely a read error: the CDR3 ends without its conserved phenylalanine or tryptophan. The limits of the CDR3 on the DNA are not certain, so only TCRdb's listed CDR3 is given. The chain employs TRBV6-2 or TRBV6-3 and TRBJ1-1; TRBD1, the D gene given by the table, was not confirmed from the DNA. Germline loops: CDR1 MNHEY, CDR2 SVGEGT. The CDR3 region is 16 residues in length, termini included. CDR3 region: CAGSSATGIRGTEAII.

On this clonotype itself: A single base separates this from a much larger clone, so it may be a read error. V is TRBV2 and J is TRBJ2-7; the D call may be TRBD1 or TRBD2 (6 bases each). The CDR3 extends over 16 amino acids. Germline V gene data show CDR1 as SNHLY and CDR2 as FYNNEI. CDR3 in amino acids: CAISGGFGKGGGEQYF. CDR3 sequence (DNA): TGTGCCATCAGTGGGGGGTTTGGAAAGGGGGGCGGCGAGCAGTACTTC.

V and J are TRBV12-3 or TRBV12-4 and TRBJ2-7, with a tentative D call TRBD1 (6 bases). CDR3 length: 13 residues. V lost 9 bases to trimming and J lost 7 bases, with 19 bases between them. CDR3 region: CASSRTVVVEQYF. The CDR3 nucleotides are TGTGCCAGTAGTCGGACAGTGGTCGTAGAGCAGTACTTC.

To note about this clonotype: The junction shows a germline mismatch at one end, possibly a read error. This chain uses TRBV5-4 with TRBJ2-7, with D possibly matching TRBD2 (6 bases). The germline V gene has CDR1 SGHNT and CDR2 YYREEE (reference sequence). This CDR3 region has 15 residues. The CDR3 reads CVSNLGVAVDREQYF. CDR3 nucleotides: TGTGTCAGCAACTTGGGGGTAGCGGTGGATCGGGAGCAGTACTTC.

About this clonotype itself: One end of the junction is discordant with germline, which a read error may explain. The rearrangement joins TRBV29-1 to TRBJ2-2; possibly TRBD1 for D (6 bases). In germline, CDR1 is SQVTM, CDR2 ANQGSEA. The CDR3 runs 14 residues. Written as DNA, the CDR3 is TGCAGCGTTACCGTGACAGGAAATCTCAGGGAGATGTTATTT. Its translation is CSVTVTGNLREMLF.

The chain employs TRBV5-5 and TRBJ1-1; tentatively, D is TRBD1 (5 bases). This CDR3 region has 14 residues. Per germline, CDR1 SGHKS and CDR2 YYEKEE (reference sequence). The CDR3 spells CASTEQVRGTEAFF. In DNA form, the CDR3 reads TGTGCTAGTACGGAACAGGTCCGGGGCACTGAAGCTTTCTTT.

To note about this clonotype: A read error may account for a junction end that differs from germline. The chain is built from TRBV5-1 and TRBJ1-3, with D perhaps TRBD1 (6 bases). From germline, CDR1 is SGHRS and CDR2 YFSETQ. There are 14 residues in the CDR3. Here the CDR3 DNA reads TGCGCCAGCAGCTTGAGGACAGACGGAAACGCCATGTATTTT. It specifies CASSLRTDGNAMYF. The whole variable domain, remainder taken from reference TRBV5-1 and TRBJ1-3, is KAGVTQTPRYLIKTRGQQVTLSCSPISGHRSVSWYQQTPGQGLQFLFEYFSETQRNKGNFPGRFSGRQFSNSRSEMNVSTLELGDSALYLCASSLRTDGNAMYFGEGSWLTVV.